This T cell receptor beta chain is drawn from a study of cytomegalovirus exposure and HLA in healthy donors. The V segment lost 5 bases and the J segment 4 bases; nucleotides outside the gene matches: 5. From germline, CDR1 is MNHEY and CDR2 SMNVEV (reference sequence). The CDR3 spans 14 residues. The PCR made use of 60 Vbeta and 13 Jbeta primers. This table comes from immunoSEQ multiplex PCR, and its TCRdb copy is limited to in-frame clones, with some not included. The sample lists 180,000 or so clones; 65% to 90% were seen once. This receptor was obtained from a young woman in good health and CMV-seronegative. The chain recombines TRBV27 with TRBJ1-1; 9 nucleotides agree with TRBD1. Specimen: PBMCs. CDR3 coding DNA: TGTGCCAGCAGTCCACGGACAGGGGTCACTGAAGCTTTCTTT. Its protein product is CASSPRTGVTEAFF.